This TCR beta chain was sequenced during a study of beta chain features in type 1 diabetes. Study context: Age, gender, cell numbers and subset yield matched between patients and controls.

What was sequenced were expressed TCRB transcripts, since all of the isolated RNA had been reverse transcribed. Some clones are missing from TCRdb's copy, which holds only in-frame ones; the method was immunoSEQ multiplex PCR. Here the sample spans about 360,000 clones, around 12% being singletons. In this sample, this clone turned up a few times. The sequencing input was naive CD4+ T cells from blood. The clonotype originates from a man between 18 and 29 years old in good health.

CDR3 sequence (DNA): TGTGCCAGCAGCCCCGGGACAGGGGGTTTCCACGAGCAGTACTTC. It encodes CASSPGTGGFHEQYF. The chain combines TRBV9 with TRBJ2-7, with 11 bases lining up with TRBD1. This CDR3 spans 15 amino acids. Losses at the gene ends were 4 bases for V and 5 bases for J; bases not matched to a gene: 8. From germline, CDR1 is SGDLS and CDR2 YYNGEE.